What follows describes a single TCR beta chain. Its matching antigen is unknown. Researchers reported that TCR beta cDNA libraries carried unique molecular identifiers. With roughly 0.85 to 11 million T cells as the source, approximately 450,000 cDNA molecules resulted. TCRdb independently ran MiXCR on the PCR reads; one entry per CDR3 protein. The sample consists of hundreds of thousands of distinct CDR3 sequences, 39% of them appearing once. The data stem from a study of post-analysis software for immune sequencing data. Study-wide points: The study found significantly lower normalized Chao1 diversity in multiple sclerosis patients than in controls.

The sequence derives from a girl aged 2-10 years with multiple sclerosis. Sequencing input: blood.

In DNA, the CDR3 is TGCGCCAGCAGCTTGGTGGCAGGACTGTACCAAGAGACCCAGTTCTTC. Protein: CASSLVAGLYQETQFF. The J gene is TRBJ2-5, the V gene TRBV5-1; D is possibly TRBD2 (5 bases). With the DNA end fitting TRBJ2-1 better, the J assignment may be wrong. Looked up from germline, CDR1 is SGHRS and CDR2 is YFSETQ. The CDR3 loop spans 16 amino acids.